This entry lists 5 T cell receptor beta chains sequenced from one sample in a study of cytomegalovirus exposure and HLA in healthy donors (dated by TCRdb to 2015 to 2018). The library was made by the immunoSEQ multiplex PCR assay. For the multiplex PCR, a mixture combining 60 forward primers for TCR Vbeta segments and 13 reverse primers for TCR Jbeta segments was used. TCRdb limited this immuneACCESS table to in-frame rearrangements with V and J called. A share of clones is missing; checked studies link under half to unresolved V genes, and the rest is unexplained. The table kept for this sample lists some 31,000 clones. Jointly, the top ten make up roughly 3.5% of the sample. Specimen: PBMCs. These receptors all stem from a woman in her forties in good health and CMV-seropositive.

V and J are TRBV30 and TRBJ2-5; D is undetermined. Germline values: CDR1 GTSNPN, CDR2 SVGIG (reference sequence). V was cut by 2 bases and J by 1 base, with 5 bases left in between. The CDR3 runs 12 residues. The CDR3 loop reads CAWSRVQETQYF. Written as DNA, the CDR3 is TGTGCCTGGAGTCGGGTCCAAGAGACCCAGTACTTC.

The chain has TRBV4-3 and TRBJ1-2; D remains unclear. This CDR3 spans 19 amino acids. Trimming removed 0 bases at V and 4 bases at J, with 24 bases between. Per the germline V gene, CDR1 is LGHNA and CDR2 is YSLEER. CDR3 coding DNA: TGCGCCAGCAGCCAAGAAGGGCTTCGACCAGAGGGAGACTCCTATGGCTACACCTTC. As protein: CASSQEGLRPEGDSYGYTF.

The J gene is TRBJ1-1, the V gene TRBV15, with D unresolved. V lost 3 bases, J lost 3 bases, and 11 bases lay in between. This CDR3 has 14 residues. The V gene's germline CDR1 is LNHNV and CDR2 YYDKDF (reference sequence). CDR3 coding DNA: TGTGCCACCAGCAGGACGCCCGGGGACACTGAAGCTTTCTTT. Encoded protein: CATSRTPGDTEAFF.

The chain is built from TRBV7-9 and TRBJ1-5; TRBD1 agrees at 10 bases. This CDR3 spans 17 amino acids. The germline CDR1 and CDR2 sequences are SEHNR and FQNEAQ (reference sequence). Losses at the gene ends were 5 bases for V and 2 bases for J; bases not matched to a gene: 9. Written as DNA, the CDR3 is TGTGCCAGCAGCAAGGGACAGGGGAGAGGAGGCAATCAGCCCCAGCATTTT. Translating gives CASSKGQGRGGNQPQHF.

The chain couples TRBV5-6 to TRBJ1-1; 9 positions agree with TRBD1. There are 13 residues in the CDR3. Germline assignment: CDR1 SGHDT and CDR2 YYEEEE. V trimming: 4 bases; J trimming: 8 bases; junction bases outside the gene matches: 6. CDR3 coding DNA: TGTGCCAGCAGCCGGGGACAGGGTACGGAAGCTTTCTTT. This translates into CASSRGQGTEAFF.